These 31 T cell receptor beta chains were sequenced from one sample in a study of post-analysis software for immune sequencing data. Study-level results: In patients, TRBV5-6, TRBV5-1 and TRBV20-1 belonged to five or six TRBV segments found more frequently than in controls.

These receptors are not linked to any known antigen. cDNA libraries for TCR beta contained unique molecular identifiers. TCRdb processed the PCR reads anew with MiXCR; each CDR3 protein has one entry. The repertoire holds about 820,000 distinct CDR3 sequences, with roughly 50% as singletons. The sequenced sample consisted of blood. These receptors all come from a girl under 18 with multiple sclerosis.

There are a few counts of this clonotype. The chain combines TRBV20-1 with TRBJ2-1; TRBD2 aligns across 11 bases. Per germline, CDR1 DFQATT and CDR2 SNEGSKA (reference sequence). The CDR3 runs to 14 residues. V lost 0 bases and J lost 9; bases outside the gene matches: 4. The CDR3 sequence is CSARDSSGRFEQFF. The CDR3 DNA is TGCAGTGCTAGAGATTCTAGCGGGAGGTTTGAGCAGTTCTTC.

This sequence joins TRBV20-1 and TRBJ1-2, with a weak D call TRBD1 (5 bases). CDR1 is DFQATT, CDR2 SNEGSKA, per germline (reference sequence). The CDR3 sequence is 13 residues long. The V and J ends lost 2 bases and 4 bases respectively, with 11 bases between them. The CDR3 bases are TGCAGTGCTAGAAGGAGGGACTCCTATGGCTACACCTTC. It codes for CSARRRDSYGYTF.

This clonotype was observed a single time. The genes are TRBV11-2 and TRBJ2-7; 11 bases align to TRBD1. CDR1 SGHAT and CDR2 FQNNGV come from the germline V gene. V shed 5 bases and J 4 bases; nucleotides not matched to a gene: 19. The CDR3 loop spans 19 amino acids. In nucleotides, the CDR3 is TGTGCCAGCAGCCCAATACTCGGACAGGGGGCCCGGAAAAGTTACGAGCAGTACTTC. Translating gives CASSPILGQGARKSYEQYF.

The chain recombines TRBV20-1 with TRBJ1-5; 8 bases are shared with TRBD1. CDR1 is DFQATT, CDR2 SNEGSKA, per germline (reference sequence). Trimming cost V 3 bases and J 2 bases; bases outside gene matches: 15. CDR3 length: 18 amino acids. The CDR3 protein is CSASSNPGQGQRNQPQHF. In DNA form, the CDR3 reads TGCAGTGCTAGTAGCAACCCCGGACAGGGTCAACGCAATCAGCCCCAGCATTTT.

V usage is TRBV6-6 and J usage is TRBJ2-1; TRBD2 matches at 10 bases. In germline, CDR1 is MNHNY, CDR2 SVGAGI (reference sequence). V shed 6 bases and J 11 bases; nucleotides not matched to a gene: 7. The CDR3 has 13 amino acids. CDR3 loop: CASSPGLAHKQFF. CDR3 coding DNA: TGTGCCAGCAGCCCGGGACTAGCGCACAAGCAGTTCTTC.

V and J are TRBV7-2 and TRBJ2-1; weak D call: TRBD2 (6 bases). This CDR3 has 15 amino acids. From germline, CDR1 is SGHTA and CDR2 FQGNSA. Trimming left V 1 base short and J 5 bases short, with 12 bases between. CDR3 nucleotide sequence: TGTGCCAGCAGCTTAGTGGCTAGGAGGGACAATGAGCAGTTCTTC. Its protein product is CASSLVARRDNEQFF.

This chain uses TRBV7-9 with TRBJ1-1; perhaps TRBD1 as D (5 bases). In germline, CDR1 is SEHNR, CDR2 FQNEAQ (reference sequence). This CDR3 has 18 amino acids. The V end lost 4 bases, the J end lost 3 bases, and 24 bases lay between the germline ends. This CDR3 reads CASSSLGGMSWSDTEAFF. The CDR3 DNA follows: TGTGCCAGCAGCTCTCTGGGGGGGATGAGCTGGTCGGACACTGAAGCTTTCTTT.

The sample holds a few counts of this clonotype. The rearrangement uses TRBV29-1 and TRBJ2-7; D unclear. Trimming removed 4 bases at V and 1 base at J, with 11 bases between. The germline V gene has CDR1 SQVTM and CDR2 ANQGSEA. The CDR3 extends over 13 amino acids. CDR3 loop: CSVGELRSYEQYF. The CDR3 DNA reads TGCAGCGTTGGGGAACTACGTTCCTACGAGCAGTACTTC.

This chain joins TRBV20-1 and TRBJ2-7; 8 nucleotides agree with TRBD2. The DNA end is a closer match to TRBJ2-5, so the J assignment may be wrong. This CDR3 has 16 residues. Germline loops: CDR1 DFQATT, CDR2 SNEGSKA (reference sequence). CDR3 bases: TGCAGTGCTAGCCCCACTAGCGGTAGCAGAAGGGAGACCCAGTACTTC. Protein product: CSASPTSGSRRETQYF.

CDR3 region: CASNGAGTGSLEQYF. In DNA form, the CDR3 reads TGTGCCAGCAATGGGGCTGGGACAGGGTCTCTCGAGCAGTACTTC. The V gene is TRBV25-1, the J gene TRBJ2-7; 9 nucleotides line up with TRBD1. This CDR3 contains 15 residues. The germline CDR1 and CDR2 sequences are MGHDK and SYGVNS. V lost 7 bases to trimming and J lost 6 bases; unmatched junction nucleotides: 13.

This clonotype was recorded only once. V is TRBV10-3 and J is TRBJ2-7; no reliable D call. TRBJ2-5 explains the end of the DNA better; the J call may be wrong. The CDR3 runs 14 residues. Germline CDR1 reads ENHRY; CDR2 reads SYGVKD. This chain's CDR3 is CAISESVAPQTQYF. Written as DNA, the CDR3 is TGTGCCATCAGTGAGTCAGTGGCCCCCCAGACCCAGTACTTC.

The V and J genes are TRBV6-5 and TRBJ1-2; 8 bases align to TRBD1. The CDR3 extends over 18 amino acids. Germline V CDR1 and CDR2: MNHEY, SVGAGI. V shed 2 bases, J shed 5 bases, and the junction held 16 bases outside the gene matches. CDR3 nucleotides: TGTGCCAGCAGTTACGTTGCCGGTCAGGGGGCATCGGGTTATGGCTACACCTTC. Amino acids: CASSYVAGQGASGYGYTF.

In its sample, this clonotype was seen a few times. The gene calls are TRBV5-1 and TRBJ2-3; 9 nucleotides agree with TRBD2. This CDR3 has 14 residues. V was pared by 6 bases and J by 12 bases, with 14 bases of the junction left unmatched. CDR1 is SGHRS and CDR2 is YFSETQ in the germline V gene. CDR3 sequence: CASTTAGGRETQYF. The CDR3 DNA is TGCGCCAGCACGACGGCGGGAGGGCGAGAGACCCAGTATTTT.

CDR3 residues: CSSLKASGRLEETQYF. The DNA for the CDR3 is TGCAGCTCTTTGAAGGCTAGCGGGAGGCTAGAGGAGACCCAGTACTTC. The chain employs TRBV20-1 and TRBJ2-5; TRBD2 agrees at 11 bases. Germline loops: CDR1 DFQATT, CDR2 SNEGSKA (reference sequence). This CDR3 spans 16 amino acids.

The chain links TRBV7-9 to TRBJ2-7, with D tentatively TRBD2 (6 bases). In germline, CDR1 is SEHNR, CDR2 FQNEAQ (reference sequence). V was clipped by 8 bases and J by 3 bases, with 14 bases between them. The CDR3 contains 13 residues. The DNA for the CDR3 is TGTGCCAGCCTCGAGGAGGGTAGCTACGAGCAGTACTTC. It encodes CASLEEGSYEQYF.

The CDR3 sequence is CSVEGTGGGSYEQYF. The CDR3 bases are TGCAGCGTTGAAGGGACGGGGGGTGGCTCCTACGAGCAGTACTTC. The rearrangement joins TRBV29-1 to TRBJ2-7, with 7 bases matching TRBD2. The trim removed 1 base at V and 0 bases at J, leaving 6 bases unmatched. This CDR3 has 15 amino acids. In germline, CDR1 is SQVTM, CDR2 ANQGSEA.

The V and J genes are TRBV11-2 and TRBJ2-1; D remains unclear. V lost 1 base, J lost 7 bases, and 8 bases lay in between. The CDR3 length is 13 residues. Germline V gene data show CDR1 as SGHAT and CDR2 as FQNNGV. The CDR3 DNA reads as TGTGCCAGCAGCTTAGTTCTCGAGAATGAGCAGTTCTTC. Its protein is CASSLVLENEQFF.

In its sample, this clonotype was seen once. The chain recombines TRBV6-5 with TRBJ2-7; perhaps TRBD2 as D (6 bases). Germline CDR1 is MNHEY and CDR2 is SVGAGI. The CDR3 consists of 14 residues. The germline V and J ends were trimmed by 6 bases and 2 bases, with 14 bases remaining between them. The CDR3 is CASSVSGPTYEQYF. The CDR3 DNA sequence: TGTGCCAGCAGCGTCAGCGGGCCTACCTACGAGCAGTACTTC.

This clonotype was picked up many times. V is TRBV20-1 and J is TRBJ2-7, with 8 bases that match TRBD1. This CDR3 has 16 amino acids. J gave up 4 bases and V 2 bases, and 13 bases lay outside the gene matches. Germline V lookup: CDR1 DFQATT, CDR2 SNEGSKA (reference sequence). The CDR3 region has the DNA TGCAGTGCTAGACCCCCAGGGAGGACAGGGACGTACGAGCAGTACTTC. It specifies CSARPPGRTGTYEQYF.

V is TRBV29-1 and J is TRBJ1-5, with TRBD1 matching 9 bases. The CDR3 length is 13 residues. V lost 6 bases and J lost 4; bases outside the gene matches: 4. CDR1 and CDR2 from the germline V gene are SQVTM and ANQGSEA. In nucleotides, the CDR3 is TGCAGCGTGGGACAGGGACTAAATCAGCCCCAGCATTTT. This translates into CSVGQGLNQPQHF.

V is TRBV11-2 and J is TRBJ2-5, with D tentatively TRBD1 (6 bases). Trimming cost V 1 base and J 2 bases, with 11 bases left between them. Germline-derived CDR1 and CDR2 are SGHAT and FQNNGV. This CDR3 is built from 15 residues. The CDR3 here is CASSLGVTGQETQYF. Here the CDR3 DNA reads TGTGCCAGCAGCTTAGGGGTGACAGGACAAGAGACCCAGTACTTC.

The rearrangement uses TRBV7-3 and TRBJ2-7; 7 bases line up with TRBD2. Per germline, CDR1 SGHTA and CDR2 FQGTGA. CDR3 size: 14 residues. V shed 5 bases, J shed 2 bases, and the junction held 6 bases outside the gene matches. This chain's CDR3 is CASSPWGGAYEQYF. The CDR3 region has the DNA TGTGCCAGCAGCCCCTGGGGAGGGGCCTACGAGCAGTACTTC.

V gene TRBV7-9 combines with J gene TRBJ2-5, with 7 positions matching TRBD1. This CDR3 is 12 amino acids long. Looked up from germline, CDR1 is SEHNR and CDR2 is FQNEAQ (reference sequence). J gave up 2 bases and V 10 bases, and 4 bases lay outside the gene matches. The CDR3 sequence is CATNRGQETQYF. The CDR3 DNA is TGTGCCACCAACAGGGGTCAAGAGACCCAGTACTTC. Full variable domain (remainder filled in from reference TRBV7-9 and TRBJ2-5): DTGVSQNPRHKITKRGQNVTFRCDPISEHNRLYWYRQTLGQGPEFLTYFQNEAQLEKSRLLSDRFSAERPKGSFSTLEIQRTEQGDSAMYLCATNRGQETQYFGPGTRLLVL.

The J gene is TRBJ1-2, the V gene TRBV6-5; D uncertain. V lost 6 bases and J 6 bases, leaving 11 bases between the germline ends. The germline CDR1 and CDR2 sequences are MNHEY and SVGAGI. The CDR3 has 12 amino acids. The CDR3 loop reads CASSPDGHGYTF. The CDR3 DNA is TGTGCCAGCAGCCCGGACGGTCATGGCTACACCTTC.

The chain has TRBV25-1 and TRBJ2-7; the D is unclear. Germline V gene sequence: CDR1 MGHDK, CDR2 SYGVNS. This CDR3 contains 13 residues. The ends were cut back, 6 bases at V and 0 bases at J, with 9 bases in the middle. The CDR3 region has the DNA TGTGCCAGCAGAGGGTCCAGCTCCTACGAGCAGTACTTC. It specifies CASRGSSSYEQYF.

In its sample, this clonotype was seen many times. V and J are TRBV29-1 and TRBJ1-2; D not certain. From germline, CDR1 is SQVTM and CDR2 ANQGSEA. The V end was cut by 7 bases, the J end by 8 bases, with 14 bases between. CDR3 size: 11 residues. This CDR3 reads CSADGSGGYTF. For the CDR3, the DNA is TGCAGCGCCGACGGTTCCGGAGGCTACACCTTC.

This clonotype was seen a handful of times. This chain links TRBV20-1 with TRBJ2-1; D remains ambiguous. Trimming stripped 2 bases from V and 4 bases from J, with 9 bases between. Germline CDR1 and CDR2: DFQATT and SNEGSKA (reference sequence). CDR3 length: 13 residues. The CDR3 protein is CSARITHYNEQFF. Here the CDR3 DNA reads TGCAGTGCTAGAATAACCCATTACAATGAGCAGTTCTTC.

This chain links TRBV29-1 with TRBJ2-4, with TRBD2 matching 11 bases. The DNA end is more similar to TRBJ2-5, so the J call may be wrong. The germline gives CDR1 SQVTM, CDR2 ANQGSEA. The CDR3 runs to 18 residues. The CDR3 DNA sequence: TGCAGCGTTGAAGATCGTGGACTAGCGGGTAACCTTCGGGAGACCCAGTACTTC. It translates to CSVEDRGLAGNLRETQYF.

V is TRBV7-2 and J is TRBJ2-5; D is perhaps TRBD2 (5 bases). The CDR3 runs to 17 residues. Deletions cut 4 bases from V and 3 bases from J, with 21 bases between. Germline V gene data show CDR1 as SGHTA and CDR2 as FQGNSA. The CDR3 reads CASSSEGLVWRKETQYF. The CDR3 nucleotides are TGTGCCAGCAGCTCAGAGGGTCTGGTATGGCGTAAAGAGACCCAGTACTTC.

This rearrangement joins TRBV6-1 to TRBJ1-4; D possibly corresponds to TRBD1 (5 bases). V was cut by 7 bases and J by 5 bases, with 14 bases left in between. From germline, CDR1 is MNHNS and CDR2 SASEGT. This CDR3 spans 14 amino acids. This CDR3 is CASIWDPRNEKLFF. DNA for the CDR3: TGTGCCAGCATTTGGGACCCTCGAAATGAAAAACTGTTTTTT.

This chain connects TRBV2 to TRBJ2-3; D gene unclear. Trimming cost V 0 bases and J 1 base, with 8 bases left between them. CDR1 SNHLY and CDR2 FYNNEI come from the germline V gene. This CDR3 is 15 amino acids long. CDR3 nucleotides: TGTGCCAGCAGTGAAGCGCTTATCCGCACAGATACGCAGTATTTT. Residues: CASSEALIRTDTQYF.